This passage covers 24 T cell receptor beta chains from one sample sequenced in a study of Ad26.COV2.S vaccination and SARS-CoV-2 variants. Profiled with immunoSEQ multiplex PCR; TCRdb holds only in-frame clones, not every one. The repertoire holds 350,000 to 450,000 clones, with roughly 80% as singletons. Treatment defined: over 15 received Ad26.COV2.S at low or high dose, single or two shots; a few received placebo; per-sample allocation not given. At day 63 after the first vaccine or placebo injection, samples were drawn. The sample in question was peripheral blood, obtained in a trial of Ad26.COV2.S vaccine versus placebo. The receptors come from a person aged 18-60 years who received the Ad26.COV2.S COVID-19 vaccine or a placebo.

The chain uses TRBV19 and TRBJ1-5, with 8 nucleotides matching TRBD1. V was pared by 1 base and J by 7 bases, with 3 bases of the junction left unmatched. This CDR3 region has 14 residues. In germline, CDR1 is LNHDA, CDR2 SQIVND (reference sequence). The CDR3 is CASSIGQGYQPQHF. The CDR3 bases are TGTGCCAGTAGTATAGGACAGGGGTACCAGCCCCAGCATTTT.

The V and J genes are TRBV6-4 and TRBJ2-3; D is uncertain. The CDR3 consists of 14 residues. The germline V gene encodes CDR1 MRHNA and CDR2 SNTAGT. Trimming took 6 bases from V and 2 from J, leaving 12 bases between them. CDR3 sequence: CASSALDSTDTQYF. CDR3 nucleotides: TGTGCCAGCAGCGCCCTAGATTCCACAGATACGCAGTATTTT.

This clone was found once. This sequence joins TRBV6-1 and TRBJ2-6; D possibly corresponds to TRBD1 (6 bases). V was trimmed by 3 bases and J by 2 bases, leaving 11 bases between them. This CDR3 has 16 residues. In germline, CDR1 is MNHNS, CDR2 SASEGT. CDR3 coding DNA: TGTGCCAGCAGTGATGCTCAGGGGACTGGGGCCAACGTCCTGACTTTC. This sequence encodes CASSDAQGTGANVLTF.

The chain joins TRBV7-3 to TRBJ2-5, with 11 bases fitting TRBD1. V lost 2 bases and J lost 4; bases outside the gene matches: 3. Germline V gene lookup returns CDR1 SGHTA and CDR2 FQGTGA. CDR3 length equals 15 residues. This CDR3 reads CASSLLGQGGETQYF. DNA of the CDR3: TGTGCCAGCAGCTTATTGGGACAGGGGGGAGAGACCCAGTACTTC.

CDR3 sequence (DNA): TGTGCCAGCAGTTTCTCAGGGTTTGGCTACACCTTC. Residues: CASSFSGFGYTF. The chain has TRBV12-3 or TRBV12-4 and TRBJ1-2; D perhaps matches TRBD1 (5 bases). The germline V and J ends were trimmed by 3 bases and 7 bases, with 9 bases remaining between them. The CDR3 length is 12 residues.

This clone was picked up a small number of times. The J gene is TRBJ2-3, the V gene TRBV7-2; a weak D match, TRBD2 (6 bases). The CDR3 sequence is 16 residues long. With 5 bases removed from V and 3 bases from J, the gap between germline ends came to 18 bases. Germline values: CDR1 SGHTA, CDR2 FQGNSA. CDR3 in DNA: TGTGCCAGCAGCCCCCGGGGGACGGTCCCGACAGATACGCAGTATTTT. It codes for CASSPRGTVPTDTQYF.

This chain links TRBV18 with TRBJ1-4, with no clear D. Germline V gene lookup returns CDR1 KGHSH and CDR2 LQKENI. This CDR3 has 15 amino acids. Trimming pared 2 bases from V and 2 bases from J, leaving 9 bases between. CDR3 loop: CASSPNRGTNEKLFF. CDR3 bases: TGTGCCAGCTCACCAAATCGAGGGACTAATGAAAAACTGTTTTTT.

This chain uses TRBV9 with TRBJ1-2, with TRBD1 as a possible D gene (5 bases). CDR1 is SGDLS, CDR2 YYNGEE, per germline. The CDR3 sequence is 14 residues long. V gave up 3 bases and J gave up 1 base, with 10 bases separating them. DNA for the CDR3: TGTGCCAGCAGCGGCAGGGACCATAACTATGGCTACACCTTC. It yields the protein CASSGRDHNYGYTF.

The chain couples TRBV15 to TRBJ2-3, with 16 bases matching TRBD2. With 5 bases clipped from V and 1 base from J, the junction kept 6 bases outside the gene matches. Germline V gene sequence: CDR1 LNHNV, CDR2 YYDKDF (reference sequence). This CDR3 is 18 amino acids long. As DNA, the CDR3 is TGTGCCACCAGCTGGGGACTAGCGGGAGGGCCAGGCACAGATACGCAGTATTTT. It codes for CATSWGLAGGPGTDTQYF.

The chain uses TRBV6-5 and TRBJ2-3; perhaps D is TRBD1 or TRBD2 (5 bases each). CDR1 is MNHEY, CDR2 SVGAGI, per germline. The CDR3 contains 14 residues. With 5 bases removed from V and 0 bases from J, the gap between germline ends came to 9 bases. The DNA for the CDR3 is TGTGCCAGCAGTCCGGGACCTAGCACAGATACGCAGTATTTT. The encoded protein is CASSPGPSTDTQYF.

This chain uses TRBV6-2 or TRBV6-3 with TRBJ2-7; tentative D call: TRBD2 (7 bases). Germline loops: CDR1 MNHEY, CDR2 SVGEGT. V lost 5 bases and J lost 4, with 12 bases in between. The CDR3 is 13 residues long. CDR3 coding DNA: TGTGCCAGCAGTCACAGGGAGGGGTACGAGCAGTACTTC. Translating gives CASSHREGYEQYF.

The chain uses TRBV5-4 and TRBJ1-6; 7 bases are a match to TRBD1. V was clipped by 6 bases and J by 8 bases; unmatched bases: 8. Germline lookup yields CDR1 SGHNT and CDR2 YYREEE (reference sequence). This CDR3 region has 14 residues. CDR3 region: CASTVDREYSPLHF. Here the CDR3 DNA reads TGTGCCAGCACCGTTGACAGGGAATATTCACCCCTCCACTTT.

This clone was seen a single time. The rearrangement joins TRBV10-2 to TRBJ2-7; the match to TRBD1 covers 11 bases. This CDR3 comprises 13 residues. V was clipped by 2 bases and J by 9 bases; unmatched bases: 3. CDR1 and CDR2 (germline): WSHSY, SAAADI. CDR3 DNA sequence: TGCGCCAGCAGTGAGCGGGGACAGGGGGGGCAGTACTTC. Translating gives CASSERGQGGQYF.

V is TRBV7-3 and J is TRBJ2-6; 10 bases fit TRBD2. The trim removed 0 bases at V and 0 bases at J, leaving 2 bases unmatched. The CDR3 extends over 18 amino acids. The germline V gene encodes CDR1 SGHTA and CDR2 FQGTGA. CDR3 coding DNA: TGTGCCAGCAGCTTAACCGGGACTAGCGCCTCTGGGGCCAACGTCCTGACTTTC. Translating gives CASSLTGTSASGANVLTF.

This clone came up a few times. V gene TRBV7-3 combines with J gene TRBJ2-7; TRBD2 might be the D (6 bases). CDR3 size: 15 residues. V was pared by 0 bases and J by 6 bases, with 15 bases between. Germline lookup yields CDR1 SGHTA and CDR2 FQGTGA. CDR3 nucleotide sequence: TGTGCCAGCAGCTTAACGATCAGGAGGGGTCTCGAGCAGTACTTC. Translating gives CASSLTIRRGLEQYF.

CDR3 in amino acids: CASSLATGTKNIQYF. The CDR3 DNA is TGTGCCAGCAGTTTAGCAACTGGGACCAAAAACATTCAGTACTTC. V usage is TRBV27 and J usage is TRBJ2-4, with unresolved D. This CDR3 contains 15 residues. The germline V and J ends were trimmed by 2 bases and 2 bases, with 10 bases remaining between them. The V gene's germline CDR1 is MNHEY and CDR2 SMNVEV (reference sequence).

CDR3 DNA: TGTGCCAGCAGCCTGGGTCTAGCGGGGGACAATGAGCAGTTCTTC. It yields the protein CASSLGLAGDNEQFF. This chain connects TRBV4-2 to TRBJ2-1; 10 bases are shared with TRBD2. Per germline, CDR1 LGHNA and CDR2 YNFKEQ. V trimming: 4 bases; J trimming: 5 bases; junction bases outside the gene matches: 5. The CDR3 has 15 amino acids.

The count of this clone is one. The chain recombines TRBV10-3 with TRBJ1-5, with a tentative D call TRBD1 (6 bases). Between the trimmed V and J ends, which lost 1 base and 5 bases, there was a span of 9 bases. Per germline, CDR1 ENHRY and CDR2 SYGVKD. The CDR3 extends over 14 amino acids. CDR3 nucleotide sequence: TGTGCCATCAGTGAGTGGTCAGGGGATCAGCCCCAGCATTTT. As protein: CAISEWSGDQPQHF.

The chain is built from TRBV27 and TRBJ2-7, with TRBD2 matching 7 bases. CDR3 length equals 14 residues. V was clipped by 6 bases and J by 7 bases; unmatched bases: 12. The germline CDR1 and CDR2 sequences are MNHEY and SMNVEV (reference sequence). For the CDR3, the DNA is TGTGCCAGCAGCTCCTTCCTGGCTAGCGGTGAGCAGTACTTC. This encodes CASSSFLASGEQYF.

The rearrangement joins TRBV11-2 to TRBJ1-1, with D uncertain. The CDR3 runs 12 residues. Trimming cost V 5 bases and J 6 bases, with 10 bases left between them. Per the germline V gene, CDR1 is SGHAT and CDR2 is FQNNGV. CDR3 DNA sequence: TGTGCCAGCAGCCTTACTGGCGCTGAAGCTTTCTTT. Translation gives CASSLTGAEAFF.

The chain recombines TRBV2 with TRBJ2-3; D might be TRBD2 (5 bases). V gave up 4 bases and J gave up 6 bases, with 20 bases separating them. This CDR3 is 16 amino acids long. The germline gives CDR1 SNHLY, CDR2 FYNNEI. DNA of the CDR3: TGTGCCAGCAGTGGCCCGGGTGAGCCCTCGGGGGATACGCAGTATTTT. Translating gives CASSGPGEPSGDTQYF.

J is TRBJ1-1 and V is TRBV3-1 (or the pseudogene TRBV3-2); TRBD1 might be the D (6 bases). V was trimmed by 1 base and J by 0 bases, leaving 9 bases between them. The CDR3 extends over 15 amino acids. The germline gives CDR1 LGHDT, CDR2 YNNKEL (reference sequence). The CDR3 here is CASSQGTAMNTEAFF. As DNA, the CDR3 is TGTGCCAGCAGCCAAGGGACAGCTATGAACACTGAAGCTTTCTTT.

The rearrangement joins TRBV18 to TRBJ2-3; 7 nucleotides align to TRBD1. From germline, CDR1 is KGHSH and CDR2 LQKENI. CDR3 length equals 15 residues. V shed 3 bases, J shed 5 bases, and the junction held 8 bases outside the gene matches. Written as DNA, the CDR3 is TGTGCCAGCTCACCCATAGGGGGCTTGGGAGATACGCAGTATTTT. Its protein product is CASSPIGGLGDTQYF.

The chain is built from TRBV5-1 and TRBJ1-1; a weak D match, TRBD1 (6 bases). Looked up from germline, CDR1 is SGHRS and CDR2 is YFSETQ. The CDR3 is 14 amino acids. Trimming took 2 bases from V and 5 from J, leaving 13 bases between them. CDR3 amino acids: CASSLVGADTEAFF. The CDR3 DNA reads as TGCGCCAGCAGCTTAGTGGGGGCTGATACTGAAGCTTTCTTT. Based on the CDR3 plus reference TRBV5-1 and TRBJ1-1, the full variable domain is KAGVTQTPRYLIKTRGQQVTLSCSPISGHRSVSWYQQTPGQGLQFLFEYFSETQRNKGNFPGRFSGRQFSNSRSEMNVSTLELGDSALYLCASSLVGADTEAFFGQGTRLTVV.